The T cell receptor beta chain under discussion was sequenced for a study of shared clonotypes between healthy human individuals. Broader study findings: In general, naive subsets displayed greater estimated richness than memory subsets did.

Donors comprised only Caucasian adults living in Nashville, Tennessee. The CDR3 has 15 amino acids. Germline lookup yields CDR1 SGHRS and CDR2 YFSETQ. V shed 1 base and J shed 5 bases, with 13 bases lying between them. TCRdb keeps only in-frame clones here, not all; method: immunoSEQ multiplex PCR. The repertoire holds about 2.3 million clones, with more than 85% as singletons. About this clone: Its antigen remains unidentified.

This receptor was identified in a man aged 18 to 30 in good health. Some clones in this sample may be carry-over from other donors' samples. The sample consisted of naive CD4+ T cells from PBMCs. Specified subset: CD45RA+ positively selected. The chain links TRBV5-1 to TRBJ2-1; tentatively, D is TRBD2 (6 bases). This CDR3 is CASSLTGRMDNEQFF. DNA for the CDR3: TGCGCCAGCAGCTTGACCGGGAGAATGGACAATGAGCAGTTCTTC.